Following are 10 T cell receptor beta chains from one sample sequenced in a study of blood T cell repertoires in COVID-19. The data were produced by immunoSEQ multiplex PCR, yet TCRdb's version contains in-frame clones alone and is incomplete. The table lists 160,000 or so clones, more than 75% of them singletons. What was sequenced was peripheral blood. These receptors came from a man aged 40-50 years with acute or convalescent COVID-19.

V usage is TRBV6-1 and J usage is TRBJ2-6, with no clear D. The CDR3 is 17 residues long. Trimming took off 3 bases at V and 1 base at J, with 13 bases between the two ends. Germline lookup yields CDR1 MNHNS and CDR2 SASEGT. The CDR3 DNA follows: TGTGCCAGCAGTGACCCGTTAACTGAATCTGGGGCCAACGTCCTGACTTTC. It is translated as CASSDPLTESGANVLTF.

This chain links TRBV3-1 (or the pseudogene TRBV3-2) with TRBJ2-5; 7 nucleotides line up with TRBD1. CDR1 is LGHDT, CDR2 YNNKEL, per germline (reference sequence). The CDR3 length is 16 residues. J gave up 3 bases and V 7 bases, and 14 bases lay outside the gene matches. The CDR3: CASTLRGGSPKETQYF. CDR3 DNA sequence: TGTGCCAGCACTCTGAGAGGGGGCTCCCCCAAAGAGACCCAGTACTTC.

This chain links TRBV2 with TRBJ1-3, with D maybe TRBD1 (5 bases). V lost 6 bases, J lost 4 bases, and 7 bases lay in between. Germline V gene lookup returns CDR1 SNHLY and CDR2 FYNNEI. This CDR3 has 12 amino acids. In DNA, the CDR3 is TGTGCCAGCAGAACAGGAGGAAACACCATATATTTT. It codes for CASRTGGNTIYF.

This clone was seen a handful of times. The CDR3 loop reads CASSFRTQGISGNTIYF. The CDR3 coding sequence is TGTGCCAGCAGCTTCCGAACACAGGGGATATCTGGAAACACCATATATTTT. The chain links TRBV5-4 to TRBJ1-3; 7 positions match TRBD1. The V segment lost 2 bases and the J segment 1 base; nucleotides outside the gene matches: 9. CDR1 and CDR2 (germline): SGHNT, YYREEE (reference sequence). The CDR3 is made up of 17 amino acids.

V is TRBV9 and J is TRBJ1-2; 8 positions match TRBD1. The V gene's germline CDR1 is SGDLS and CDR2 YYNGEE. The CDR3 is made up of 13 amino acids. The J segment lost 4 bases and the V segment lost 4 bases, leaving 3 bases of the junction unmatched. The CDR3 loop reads CASSPGQGYGYTF. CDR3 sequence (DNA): TGTGCCAGCAGCCCCGGACAGGGCTATGGCTACACCTTC.

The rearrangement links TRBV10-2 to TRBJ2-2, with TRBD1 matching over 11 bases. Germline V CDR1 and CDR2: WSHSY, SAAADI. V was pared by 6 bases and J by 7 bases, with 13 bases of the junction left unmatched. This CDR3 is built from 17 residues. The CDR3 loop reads CASSAILDRGPLGELFF. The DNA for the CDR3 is TGCGCCAGCAGCGCTATACTGGACAGGGGGCCCCTCGGGGAGCTGTTTTTT.

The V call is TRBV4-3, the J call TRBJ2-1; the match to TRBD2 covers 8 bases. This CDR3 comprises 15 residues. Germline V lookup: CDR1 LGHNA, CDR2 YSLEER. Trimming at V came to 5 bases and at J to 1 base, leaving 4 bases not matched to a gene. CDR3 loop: CASSDSGGSYNEQFF. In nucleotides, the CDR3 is TGCGCCAGCAGCGATTCGGGGGGGTCCTACAATGAGCAGTTCTTC.

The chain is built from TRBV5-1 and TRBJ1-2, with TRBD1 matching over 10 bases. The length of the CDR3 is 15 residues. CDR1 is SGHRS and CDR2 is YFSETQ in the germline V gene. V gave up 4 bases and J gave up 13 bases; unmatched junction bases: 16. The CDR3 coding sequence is TGCGCCAGCAGCATTACCGGGACAGGGGTGTTTATTTCCACCTTC. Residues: CASSITGTGVFISTF.

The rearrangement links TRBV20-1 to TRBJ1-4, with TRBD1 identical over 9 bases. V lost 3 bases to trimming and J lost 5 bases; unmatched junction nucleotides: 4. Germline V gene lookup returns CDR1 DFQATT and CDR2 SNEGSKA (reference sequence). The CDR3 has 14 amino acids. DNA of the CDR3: TGCAGTGCTAGTTCGGGACAGGGAAATGAAAAACTGTTTTTT. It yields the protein CSASSGQGNEKLFF.

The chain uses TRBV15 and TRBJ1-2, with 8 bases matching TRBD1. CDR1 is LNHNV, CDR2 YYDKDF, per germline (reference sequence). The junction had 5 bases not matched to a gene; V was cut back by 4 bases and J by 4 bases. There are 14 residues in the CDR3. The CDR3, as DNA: TGTGCCACCAGCAATTCGGGACAGGTCTATGGCTACACCTTC. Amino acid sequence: CATSNSGQVYGYTF.